The sequence of this T cell receptor (beta chain) was determined in a study of neurological immune-mediated disorders. Time point defined: longitudinal time-point 1 (baseline). As for this clonotype: It may be a read error: a sequence one base away is much more abundant.

Germline V CDR1 and CDR2: LNHDA, SQIVND (reference sequence). CDR3 size: 13 residues. A single record per CDR3 protein comes from TCRdb applying MiXCR to the 5' RACE reads. The table lists 50,000 to 70,000 distinct CDR3 sequences, around 10% of them singletons. Sequences were obtained from PBMCs. This sequence was found in a male donor with HTLV-1-associated myelopathy (HAM/TSP). V is TRBV19 and J is TRBJ2-1; D ambiguous. The CDR3: CASSIYRINEQLF. CDR3 bases: TGTGCCAGTAGTATTTATAGAATCAATGAGCAGTTATTC.